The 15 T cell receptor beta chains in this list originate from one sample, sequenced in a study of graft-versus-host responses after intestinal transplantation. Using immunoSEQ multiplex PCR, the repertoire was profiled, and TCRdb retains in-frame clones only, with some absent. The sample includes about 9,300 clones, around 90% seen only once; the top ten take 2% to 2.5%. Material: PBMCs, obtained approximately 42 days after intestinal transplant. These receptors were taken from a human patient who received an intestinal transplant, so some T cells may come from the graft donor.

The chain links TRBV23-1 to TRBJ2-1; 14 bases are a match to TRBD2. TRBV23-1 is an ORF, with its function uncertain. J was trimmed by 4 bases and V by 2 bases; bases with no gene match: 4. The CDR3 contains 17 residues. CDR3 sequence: CASSQRLAGGFYNEQFF. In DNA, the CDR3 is TGCGCCAGCAGTCAACGACTAGCGGGGGGGTTTTACAATGAGCAGTTCTTC.

CDR3 coding DNA: TGTGCCAGCAGGGGACTAGCGGGTCACAATGAGCAGTTCTTC. It yields the protein CASRGLAGHNEQFF. The chain couples TRBV6-1 to TRBJ2-1; TRBD2 matches at 12 bases. Germline CDR1 reads MNHNS; CDR2 reads SASEGT. The V and J ends lost 6 bases and 5 bases, in that order; junction bases with no gene match: 2. This CDR3 has 14 residues.

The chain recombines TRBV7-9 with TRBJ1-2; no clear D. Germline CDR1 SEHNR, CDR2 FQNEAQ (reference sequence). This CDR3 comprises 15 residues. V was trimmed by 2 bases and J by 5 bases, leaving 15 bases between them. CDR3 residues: CASSLWVFARYGYTF. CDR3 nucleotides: TGTGCCAGCAGCTTATGGGTTTTTGCCCGATATGGCTACACCTTC. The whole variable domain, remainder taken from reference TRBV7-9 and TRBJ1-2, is DTGVSQNPRHKITKRGQNVTFRCDPISEHNRLYWYRQTLGQGPEFLTYFQNEAQLEKSRLLSDRFSAERPKGSFSTLEIQRTEQGDSAMYLCASSLWVFARYGYTFGSGTRLTVV.

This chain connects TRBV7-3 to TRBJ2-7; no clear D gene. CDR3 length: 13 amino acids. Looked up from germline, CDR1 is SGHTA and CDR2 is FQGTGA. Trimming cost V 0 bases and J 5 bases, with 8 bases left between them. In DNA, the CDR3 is TGTGCCAGCAGCTTAACGGGAAGGGACGAGCAGTACTTC. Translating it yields CASSLTGRDEQYF. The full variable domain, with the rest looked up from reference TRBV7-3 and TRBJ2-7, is GAGVSQTPSNKVTEKGKYVELRCDPISGHTALYWYRQSLGQGPEFLIYFQGTGAADDSGLPNDRFFAVRPEGSVSTLKIQRTERGDSAVYLCASSLTGRDEQYFGPGTRLTVT.

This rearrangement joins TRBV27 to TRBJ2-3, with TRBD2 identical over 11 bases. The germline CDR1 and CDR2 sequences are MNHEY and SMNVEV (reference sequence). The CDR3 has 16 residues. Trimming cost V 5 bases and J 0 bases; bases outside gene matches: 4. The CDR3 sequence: CASSRGLAVSTDTQYF. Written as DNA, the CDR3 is TGTGCCAGCAGTCGGGGACTAGCGGTTAGCACAGATACGCAGTATTTT.

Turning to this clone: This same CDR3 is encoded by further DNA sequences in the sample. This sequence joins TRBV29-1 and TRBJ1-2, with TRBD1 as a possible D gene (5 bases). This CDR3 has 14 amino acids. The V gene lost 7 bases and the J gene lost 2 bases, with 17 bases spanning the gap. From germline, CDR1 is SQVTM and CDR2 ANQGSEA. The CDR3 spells CSAGGRGENYGYTF. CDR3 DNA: TGCAGCGCGGGAGGTCGGGGGGAAAACTATGGCTACACCTTC.

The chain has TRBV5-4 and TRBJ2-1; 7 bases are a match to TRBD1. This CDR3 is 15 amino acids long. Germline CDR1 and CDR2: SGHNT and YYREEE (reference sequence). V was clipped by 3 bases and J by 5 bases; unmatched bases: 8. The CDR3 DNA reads TGTGCCAGCAGCTCCCGGGACAGCCTAAACAATGAGCAGTTCTTC. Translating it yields CASSSRDSLNNEQFF. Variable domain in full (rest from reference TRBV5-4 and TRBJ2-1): ETGVTQSPTHLIKTRGQQVTLRCSSQSGHNTVSWYQQALGQGPQFIFQYYREEENGRGNFPPRFSGLQFPNYSSELNVNALELDDSALYLCASSSRDSLNNEQFFGPGTRLTVL.

The CDR3 region has the DNA TGCGCCAGCGCGGGACTAGCGGGAGAGGCAGATACGCAGTATTTT. Protein: CASAGLAGEADTQYF. V usage is TRBV5-1 and J usage is TRBJ2-3, with 14 nucleotides matching TRBD2. The CDR3 loop spans 15 amino acids. The V gene's germline CDR1 is SGHRS and CDR2 YFSETQ. The V segment lost 7 bases and the J segment 4 bases; nucleotides outside the gene matches: 5. Using reference TRBV5-1 and TRBJ2-3 for the parts outside the CDR3, the full variable domain is KAGVTQTPRYLIKTRGQQVTLSCSPISGHRSVSWYQQTPGQGLQFLFEYFSETQRNKGNFPGRFSGRQFSNSRSEMNVSTLELGDSALYLCASAGLAGEADTQYFGPGTRLTVL.

The CDR3 loop is CASRYRPVDNYNEQFF. CDR3 in DNA: TGTGCCAGCAGATATCGGCCCGTCGACAACTACAATGAGCAGTTCTTC. This chain uses TRBV7-6 with TRBJ2-1; no reliable D call. V lost 6 bases to trimming and J lost 3 bases, with 18 bases between them. This CDR3 has 16 amino acids. Germline CDR1 reads SGHVS; CDR2 reads FNYEAQ.

The CDR3 DNA follows: TGCGCCAGTGCGACTAGCGGGAGGGAAGAGACCCAGTACTTC. It is translated as CASATSGREETQYF. The V and J genes are TRBV5-1 and TRBJ2-5; 14 nucleotides agree with TRBD2. After removal of 8 bases from V and 3 bases from J, the junction contained 3 bases not matched to a gene. The CDR3 runs 14 residues. Per the germline V gene, CDR1 is SGHRS and CDR2 is YFSETQ. The complete variable domain, with remaining parts taken from reference TRBV5-1 and TRBJ2-5, reads KAGVTQTPRYLIKTRGQQVTLSCSPISGHRSVSWYQQTPGQGLQFLFEYFSETQRNKGNFPGRFSGRQFSNSRSEMNVSTLELGDSALYLCASATSGREETQYFGPGTRLLVL.

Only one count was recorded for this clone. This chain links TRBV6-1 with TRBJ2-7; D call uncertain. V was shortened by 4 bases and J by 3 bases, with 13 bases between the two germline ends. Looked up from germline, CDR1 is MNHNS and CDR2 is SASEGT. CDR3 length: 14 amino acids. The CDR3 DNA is TGTGCCAGCAGTGGCCCGACGAGAGGCTACGAGCAGTACTTC. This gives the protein CASSGPTRGYEQYF.

The CDR3 nucleotides read TGTGCCAGTAGTGAAAAGACTAGCGGGAGCTACGAGCAGTACTTC. Its protein product is CASSEKTSGSYEQYF. V and J are TRBV19 and TRBJ2-7; TRBD2 aligns across 12 bases. In germline, CDR1 is LNHDA, CDR2 SQIVND (reference sequence). CDR3 size: 15 residues. Trimming took 5 bases from V and 3 from J; bases not matched to a gene: 5.

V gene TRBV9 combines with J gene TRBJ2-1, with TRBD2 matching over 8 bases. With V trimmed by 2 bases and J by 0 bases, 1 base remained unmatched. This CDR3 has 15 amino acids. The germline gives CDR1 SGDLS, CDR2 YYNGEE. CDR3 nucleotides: TGTGCCAGCAGCGTTAGCGGGGCCTCCTACAATGAGCAGTTCTTC. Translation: CASSVSGASYNEQFF.

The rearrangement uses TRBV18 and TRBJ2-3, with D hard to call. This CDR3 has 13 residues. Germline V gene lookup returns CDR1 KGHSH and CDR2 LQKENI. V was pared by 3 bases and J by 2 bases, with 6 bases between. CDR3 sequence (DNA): TGTGCCAGCTCACCCCGGGTCACAGATACGCAGTATTTT. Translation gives CASSPRVTDTQYF.

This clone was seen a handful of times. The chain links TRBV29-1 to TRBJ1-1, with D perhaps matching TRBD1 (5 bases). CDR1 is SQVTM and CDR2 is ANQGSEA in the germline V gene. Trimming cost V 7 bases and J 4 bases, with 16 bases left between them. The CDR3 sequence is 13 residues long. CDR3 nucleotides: TGCAGCGGGGGGGGACGGTCGCGCACTGAAGCTTTCTTT. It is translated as CSGGGRSRTEAFF.